This T cell receptor (beta chain) comes out of a study of T cell responses to AZD1222 COVID-19 vaccine. The data were produced by immunoSEQ multiplex PCR, yet TCRdb's version contains in-frame clones alone and is incomplete. The sample shows more than 85,000 clones, approximately 89% of them seen only once. The CDR3 is 13 residues long. Germline values: CDR1 WNHNN, CDR2 SYGVQD (reference sequence). V was clipped by 10 bases and J by 4 bases; unmatched bases: 5. The receptor's source is an adult in good health. The chain employs TRBV10-1 and TRBJ2-2, with 8 bases lining up with TRBD1. Sequencing used peripheral blood, obtained on day 0 of AZD1222 vaccination. CDR3 sequence: CATRQGSTGELFF. The DNA of the CDR3 is TGCGCCACCCGACAGGGGTCCACCGGGGAGCTGTTTTTT.